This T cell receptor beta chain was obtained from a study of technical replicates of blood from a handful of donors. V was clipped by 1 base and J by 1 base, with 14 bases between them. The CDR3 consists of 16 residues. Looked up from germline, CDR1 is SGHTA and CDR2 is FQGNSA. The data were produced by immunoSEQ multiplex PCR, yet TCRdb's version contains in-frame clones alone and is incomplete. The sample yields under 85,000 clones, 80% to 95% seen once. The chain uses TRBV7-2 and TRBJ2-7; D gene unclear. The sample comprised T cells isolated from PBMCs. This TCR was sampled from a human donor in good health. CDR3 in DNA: TGTGCCAGCAGCTTAGGACGGCGGCAACCATCCTACGAGCAGTACTTC. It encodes CASSLGRRQPSYEQYF.